One sample yielded the 30 T cell receptor beta chains listed below, sequenced in a study of blood T cell repertoires in COVID-19. Some clones are missing from TCRdb's copy, which holds only in-frame ones; the method was immunoSEQ multiplex PCR. The sample has about 300,000 clones, roughly 90% seen once; the top ten hold roughly 2.8%. Input material: PBMCs or T cells enriched from blood (not recorded which). Every receptor here comes from a woman aged 50 to 60 who had been exposed to COVID-19.

The rearrangement joins TRBV4-2 to TRBJ1-4; D call uncertain. The CDR3 sequence is 17 residues long. V was trimmed by 1 base and J by 0 bases, leaving 12 bases between them. CDR1 is LGHNA, CDR2 YNFKEQ, per germline. The CDR3 nucleotides are TGTGCCAGCAGCCAAGGTGTGGCCGGAGCAACTAATGAAAAACTGTTTTTT. Encoded protein: CASSQGVAGATNEKLFF.

This clone has a single count. As DNA, the CDR3 is TGCAGCGTTGAAGATCGTTACTATGGCTACACCTTC. It encodes CSVEDRYYGYTF. V gene TRBV29-1 combines with J gene TRBJ1-2; D gene uncertain. This CDR3 is built from 12 residues. The germline CDR1 and CDR2 sequences are SQVTM and ANQGSEA. The ends were cut back, 0 bases at V and 3 bases at J, with 5 bases in the middle. Variable domain in full (rest from reference TRBV29-1 and TRBJ1-2): SAVISQKPSRDICQRGTSLTIQCQVDSQVTMMFWYRQQPGQSLTLIATANQGSEATYESGFVIDKFPISRPNLTFSTLTVSNMSPEDSSIYLCSVEDRYYGYTFGSGTRLTVV.

The CDR3 DNA reads as TGTGCCAGCAGCCCCTTCCCAGACAGCCTTTTCTATGGCTACACCTTC. Translating gives CASSPFPDSLFYGYTF. The rearrangement links TRBV3-1 (or the pseudogene TRBV3-2) to TRBJ1-2; the D gene is possibly TRBD1 (5 bases). The CDR3 extends over 16 amino acids. The V gene lost 4 bases and the J gene lost 4 bases, with 19 bases spanning the gap. Germline CDR1 LGHDT, CDR2 YNNKEL (reference sequence).

This chain connects TRBV7-8 to TRBJ1-2; TRBD1 aligns across 9 bases. Looked up from germline, CDR1 is SGHVS and CDR2 is FQNEAQ. After removal of 5 bases from V and 7 bases from J, the junction contained 5 bases not matched to a gene. This CDR3 is 13 amino acids long. Here the CDR3 reads CASSGTGYLGYTF. The CDR3 nucleotides are TGTGCCAGCAGCGGGACAGGGTATCTTGGCTACACCTTC.

The chain is built from TRBV19 and TRBJ1-1; 8 bases match TRBD1. V trimming: 7 bases; J trimming: 4 bases; junction bases outside the gene matches: 8. The CDR3 consists of 14 residues. The germline V gene has CDR1 LNHDA and CDR2 SQIVND (reference sequence). CDR3 nucleotide sequence: TGTGCCAGTACCGGACAGGGTTTTAGCACTGAAGCTTTCTTT. Translating gives CASTGQGFSTEAFF.

The chain recombines TRBV7-9 with TRBJ2-3; D may be TRBD1 (6 bases). Germline V gives CDR1 SEHNR, CDR2 FQNEAQ (reference sequence). The V end lost 5 bases, the J end lost 4 bases, and 7 bases lay between the germline ends. This CDR3 comprises 12 residues. The CDR3 region is CASSPGADTQYF. The CDR3 nucleotides read TGTGCCAGCAGCCCAGGGGCAGATACGCAGTATTTT.

The gene calls are TRBV29-1 and TRBJ1-4, with TRBD1 matching over 8 bases. Germline V CDR1 and CDR2: SQVTM, ANQGSEA. The CDR3 has 13 residues. The trim removed 7 bases at V and 4 bases at J, leaving 5 bases unmatched. The CDR3 bases are TGCAGCGCTAGAACAGGGGGTAATGAAAAACTGTTTTTT. Translation gives CSARTGGNEKLFF.

This chain links TRBV28 with TRBJ1-2; D may be TRBD1 (5 bases). Trimming took 6 bases from V and 1 from J, leaving 18 bases between them. This CDR3 has 16 residues. CDR1 and CDR2 from the germline V gene are MDHEN and SYDVKM. The CDR3 DNA follows: TGTGCCAGCAGATACCCGCAGGGACTACTTAACTATGGCTACACCTTC. It translates to CASRYPQGLLNYGYTF.

This clone came up once. V and J are TRBV5-5 and TRBJ1-2; 11 positions agree with TRBD1. J was trimmed by 6 bases and V by 4 bases; bases with no gene match: 8. From germline, CDR1 is SGHKS and CDR2 YYEKEE (reference sequence). The CDR3 covers 15 residues. CDR3 nucleotides: TGTGCCAGCAGCCAGGACAGGGGGCGAGGGGATGGCTACACCTTC. Translation gives CASSQDRGRGDGYTF.

The chain uses TRBV5-5 and TRBJ1-5, with TRBD1 as a possible D gene (5 bases). Looked up from germline, CDR1 is SGHKS and CDR2 is YYEKEE (reference sequence). Trimming left V 0 bases short and J 5 bases short, with 15 bases between. The CDR3 covers 16 residues. CDR3 amino acids: CASSLAVGRAYQPQHF. The CDR3 DNA reads TGTGCCAGCAGCTTGGCCGTCGGCAGGGCGTATCAGCCCCAGCATTTT.

CDR3 residues: CASSVTTGFSGANVLTF. The CDR3 coding sequence is TGTGCCAGCAGCGTAACGACAGGATTCTCTGGGGCCAACGTCCTGACTTTC. This sequence joins TRBV9 and TRBJ2-6; TRBD1 is a possible D gene (6 bases). The CDR3 runs to 17 residues. V was pared by 1 base and J by 0 bases, with 11 bases between. Per the germline V gene, CDR1 is SGDLS and CDR2 is YYNGEE.

The gene calls are TRBV28 and TRBJ1-5; D ambiguous. The CDR3 consists of 15 residues. Germline CDR1 MDHEN, CDR2 SYDVKM. V dropped 5 bases and J dropped 0 bases, with 11 bases sitting between them. Here the CDR3 reads CASSAGSNSNQPQHF. CDR3 nucleotide sequence: TGTGCCAGCAGTGCCGGGTCCAATAGCAATCAGCCCCAGCATTTT. The full variable domain, with the rest looked up from reference TRBV28 and TRBJ1-5, is DVKVTQSSRYLVKRTGEKVFLECVQDMDHENMFWYRQDPGLGLRLIYFSYDVKMKEKGDIPEGYSVSREKKERFSLILESASTNQTSMYLCASSAGSNSNQPQHFGDGTRLSIL.

The V and J genes are TRBV7-2 and TRBJ1-1, with D hard to call. V was cut by 7 bases and J by 0 bases, with 12 bases left in between. Germline CDR1 reads SGHTA; CDR2 reads FQGNSA. The CDR3 runs to 14 residues. CDR3 amino acids: CASKFPVLNTEAFF. The DNA of the CDR3 is TGTGCCAGCAAATTTCCGGTGTTGAACACTGAAGCTTTCTTT.

V and J are TRBV5-1 and TRBJ2-1, with unresolved D. The CDR3 extends over 15 amino acids. V was trimmed by 2 bases and J by 0 bases, leaving 9 bases between them. Germline lookup yields CDR1 SGHRS and CDR2 YFSETQ. The DNA for the CDR3 is TGCGCCAGCAGCTTTACTTCGAGCTCCTACAATGAGCAGTTCTTC. Translated: CASSFTSSSYNEQFF.

The chain has TRBV5-1 and TRBJ2-3; 9 bases are shared with TRBD2. The germline V gene encodes CDR1 SGHRS and CDR2 YFSETQ. The CDR3 is 16 residues long. Trimming at V came to 0 bases and at J to 3 bases, leaving 5 bases not matched to a gene. CDR3 in amino acids: CASSLAAGGLTDTQYF. CDR3 coding DNA: TGCGCCAGCAGCTTGGCGGCGGGGGGGCTGACAGATACGCAGTATTTT.

V and J are TRBV19 and TRBJ2-6; weak D call: TRBD1 (5 bases). The CDR3 contains 20 residues. The V end lost 4 bases, the J end lost 0 bases, and 22 bases lay between the germline ends. Looked up from germline, CDR1 is LNHDA and CDR2 is SQIVND (reference sequence). As DNA, the CDR3 is TGTGCCAGTAGTACCCCATCCGCAGGGCCCCCGGGCTCTGGGGCCAACGTCCTGACTTTC. Residues: CASSTPSAGPPGSGANVLTF.

The J gene is TRBJ1-5, the V gene TRBV5-8; D unresolved. V gave up 4 bases and J gave up 0 bases, with 20 bases separating them. The germline V gene encodes CDR1 SGHTS and CDR2 YDEGEE. The length of the CDR3 is 18 residues. The CDR3 DNA sequence: TGTGCCAGCAGCAGTAGGACTACATATTGGGTTAGCAATCAGCCCCAGCATTTT. It is translated as CASSSRTTYWVSNQPQHF.

This chain connects TRBV6-4 to TRBJ1-4; 10 positions agree with TRBD1. Germline values: CDR1 MRHNA, CDR2 SNTAGT. V lost 7 bases and J lost 6; bases outside the gene matches: 5. There are 14 residues in the CDR3. The CDR3 is CASIYGTGDEKLFF. Here the CDR3 DNA reads TGTGCCAGCATATACGGGACAGGGGATGAAAAACTGTTTTTT.

Only a few counts were recorded for this clone. The chain recombines TRBV15 with TRBJ1-6; no firm D call. The CDR3 is 14 residues long. V dropped 0 bases and J dropped 11 bases, with 11 bases sitting between them. Germline assignment: CDR1 LNHNV and CDR2 YYDKDF (reference sequence). This CDR3 is CATSRDRGKPPLHF. As DNA, the CDR3 is TGTGCCACCAGCAGAGATCGGGGTAAACCACCCCTCCACTTT. Combining the CDR3 with reference TRBV15 and TRBJ1-6 gives the whole variable domain DAMVIQNPRYQVTQFGKPVTLSCSQTLNHNVMYWYQQKSSQAPKLLFHYYDKDFNNEADTPDNFQSRRPNTSFCFLDIRSPGLGDTAMYLCATSRDRGKPPLHFGNGTRLTVT.

V and J are TRBV30 and TRBJ2-1; D gene uncertain. Germline CDR1 reads GTSNPN; CDR2 reads SVGIG (reference sequence). The CDR3 covers 16 residues. Trimming stripped 0 bases from V and 7 bases from J, with 19 bases between. The chain's CDR3 is CAWSVLGRNHRNEQFF. The CDR3 coding sequence is TGTGCCTGGAGTGTCCTCGGCAGGAACCATCGAAATGAGCAGTTCTTC.

This sequence joins TRBV2 and TRBJ2-5, with D possibly matching TRBD1 (5 bases). Germline CDR1 SNHLY, CDR2 FYNNEI. The CDR3 has 12 residues. V shed 0 bases and J shed 10 bases, with 9 bases lying between them. CDR3 sequence reads: CASSEAAGNQYF. DNA for the CDR3: TGTGCCAGCAGTGAAGCGGCAGGGAACCAGTACTTC.

The chain combines TRBV15 with TRBJ1-1; 7 bases fit TRBD1. The CDR3 loop spans 15 amino acids. V was clipped by 6 bases and J by 0 bases; unmatched bases: 7. The germline gives CDR1 LNHNV, CDR2 YYDKDF (reference sequence). The DNA of the CDR3 is TGTGCCACCAGGCGGGGACAGAGAATGAACACTGAAGCTTTCTTT. This encodes CATRRGQRMNTEAFF.

V and J are TRBV2 and TRBJ2-3, with 8 bases fitting TRBD1. This CDR3 is 15 amino acids long. Germline CDR1 reads SNHLY; CDR2 reads FYNNEI. The V gene end was trimmed by 3 bases and the J gene end by 4 bases; junction bases not matched to a gene: 6. DNA of the CDR3: TGTGCCAGCAGTGAGGCCAGGGGGCATTCAGATACGCAGTATTTT. It is translated as CASSEARGHSDTQYF.

The rearrangement joins TRBV5-4 to TRBJ1-2; D uncertain. V was cut by 4 bases and J by 2 bases, with 12 bases left in between. CDR3 length: 14 residues. Germline-derived CDR1 and CDR2 are SGHNT and YYREEE (reference sequence). CDR3 residues: CASSVAERNYGYTF. The CDR3 nucleotides read TGTGCCAGCAGCGTCGCTGAGCGAAACTATGGCTACACCTTC.

This rearrangement joins TRBV19 to TRBJ1-5; 9 bases are shared with TRBD1. Per the germline V gene, CDR1 is LNHDA and CDR2 is SQIVND (reference sequence). The CDR3 is made up of 19 amino acids. The ends lost 5 bases at V and 2 bases at J; junction bases unmatched: 16. CDR3 coding DNA: TGTGCCAGTAGTTCCGAGGGGACAGGGTATGCGTTTGGCAATCAGCCCCAGCATTTT. Its translation is CASSSEGTGYAFGNQPQHF.

V and J are TRBV5-8 and TRBJ2-1, with TRBD1 matching 10 bases. Germline V gives CDR1 SGHTS, CDR2 YDEGEE. V was pared by 2 bases and J by 5 bases, with 7 bases of the junction left unmatched. The CDR3 is made up of 16 amino acids. CDR3: CASSFIGTGVNNEQFF. In nucleotides, the CDR3 is TGTGCCAGCAGCTTTATCGGGACAGGGGTAAACAATGAGCAGTTCTTC.

The chain couples TRBV28 to TRBJ1-6; 9 bases line up with TRBD1. Germline V gene lookup returns CDR1 MDHEN and CDR2 SYDVKM. The CDR3 covers 15 residues. The junction had 5 bases not matched to a gene; V was cut back by 1 base and J by 10 bases. CDR3 nucleotides: TGTGCCAGCAGTTTATTCCAGACAGGGGGGTCACCCCTCCACTTT. Translating gives CASSLFQTGGSPLHF.

This clone has a single count. V usage is TRBV30 and J usage is TRBJ1-4; D remains ambiguous. CDR1 GTSNPN and CDR2 SVGIG come from the germline V gene (reference sequence). There are 15 residues in the CDR3. Trimming took 1 base from V and 5 from J, leaving 14 bases between them. CDR3 bases: TGTGCCTGGAGTGAGTTTGTCGGTCGGAATGAAAAACTGTTTTTT. It encodes CAWSEFVGRNEKLFF.

The chain uses TRBV27 and TRBJ1-1; 7 bases are shared with TRBD1. From germline, CDR1 is MNHEY and CDR2 SMNVEV (reference sequence). V shed 4 bases and J 1 base; nucleotides not matched to a gene: 6. The CDR3 has 15 amino acids. The CDR3 protein is CASSWGQSKNTEAFF. CDR3 nucleotides: TGTGCCAGCAGTTGGGGACAGAGTAAGAACACTGAAGCTTTCTTT.

This chain uses TRBV10-3 with TRBJ1-3; D is unclear. V lost 8 bases and J 8 bases, leaving 10 bases between the germline ends. Germline V gives CDR1 ENHRY, CDR2 SYGVKD. This CDR3 is 11 amino acids long. The CDR3 spells CAIADGYTIYF. For the CDR3, the DNA is TGTGCCATCGCCGACGGGTACACCATATATTTT.